The text below deals with one TCR beta chain. Its antigen is unknown. This record comes from a study of radiotherapy plus CTLA-4 blockade in lung cancer. At the level of the study: An objective response was seen in roughly 20% of patients, and disease control in about 31%.

TCRdb's table, derived via immunoSEQ multiplex PCR, lists solely in-frame clones and lacks some. The sample yields approximately 50,000 clones, approximately 82% seen once. From germline, CDR1 is SGHAT and CDR2 FQNNGV. There are 13 residues in the CDR3. The V end lost 6 bases, the J end lost 4 bases, and 12 bases lay between the germline ends. Study-wide findings and caveats: Among blood TCR repertoires after radiotherapy plus ipilimumab, tumor-derived clones expanded.

The sequence was obtained from a human donor with non-small cell lung cancer whose response to radiotherapy plus ipilimumab could not be evaluated. The sample was peripheral blood, taken from a patient treated with radiotherapy plus ipilimumab. The V call is TRBV11-2, the J call TRBJ1-1, with D unclear. CDR3 nucleotide sequence: TGTGCCAGCAGTTGGGGAGGATCCACTGAAGCTTTCTTT. Amino acids: CASSWGGSTEAFF.